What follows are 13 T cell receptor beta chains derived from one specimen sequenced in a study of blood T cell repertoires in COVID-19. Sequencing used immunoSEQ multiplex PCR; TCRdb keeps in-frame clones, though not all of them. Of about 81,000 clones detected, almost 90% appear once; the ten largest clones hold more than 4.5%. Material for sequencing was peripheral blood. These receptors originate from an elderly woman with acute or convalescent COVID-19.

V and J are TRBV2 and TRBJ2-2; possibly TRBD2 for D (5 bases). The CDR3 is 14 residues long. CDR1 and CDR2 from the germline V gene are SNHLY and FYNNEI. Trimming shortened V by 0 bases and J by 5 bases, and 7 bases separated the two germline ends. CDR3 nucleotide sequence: TGTGCCAGCAGTGAAGCACGGGGTACCGGGGAGCTGTTTTTT. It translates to CASSEARGTGELFF.

CDR3 region: CASSSTGLAPADTQYF. The CDR3 bases are TGTGCCAGCAGCTCAACGGGACTAGCGCCGGCAGATACGCAGTATTTT. This chain uses TRBV7-4 with TRBJ2-3; TRBD2 matches 10 bases. Germline V gene lookup returns CDR1 SGHVT and CDR2 SQSDAQ. The CDR3 contains 16 residues. V gave up 4 bases and J gave up 4 bases; unmatched junction bases: 8.

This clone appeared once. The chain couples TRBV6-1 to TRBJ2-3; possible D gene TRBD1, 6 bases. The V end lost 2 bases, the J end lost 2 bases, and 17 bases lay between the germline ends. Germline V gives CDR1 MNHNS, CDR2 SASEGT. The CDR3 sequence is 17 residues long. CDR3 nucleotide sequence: TGTGCCAGCAGTGAATCCAGGGGCTTGGGGCTCACAGATACGCAGTATTTT. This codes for CASSESRGLGLTDTQYF.

CDR3 DNA: TGTGCCAGCAGCGTAGGGGCACTAGCGGGGGGGCAACAAGAGACCCAGTACTTC. Its translation: CASSVGALAGGQQETQYF. The chain combines TRBV9 with TRBJ2-5; 13 positions agree with TRBD2. The ends lost 0 bases at V and 2 bases at J; junction bases unmatched: 7. The CDR3 covers 18 residues. From germline, CDR1 is SGDLS and CDR2 YYNGEE.

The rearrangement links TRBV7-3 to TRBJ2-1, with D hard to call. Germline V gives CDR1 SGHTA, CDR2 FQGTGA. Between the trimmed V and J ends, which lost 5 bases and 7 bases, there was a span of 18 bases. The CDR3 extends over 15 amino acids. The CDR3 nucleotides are TGTGCCAGCAGCCCCCGACATGGGCCGTGGAATGAGCAGTTCTTC. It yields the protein CASSPRHGPWNEQFF.

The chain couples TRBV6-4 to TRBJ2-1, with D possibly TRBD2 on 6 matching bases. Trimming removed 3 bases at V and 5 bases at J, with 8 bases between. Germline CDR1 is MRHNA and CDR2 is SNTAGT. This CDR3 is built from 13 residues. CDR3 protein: CASSDWGDNEQFF. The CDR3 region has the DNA TGTGCCAGCAGTGATTGGGGGGACAATGAGCAGTTCTTC.

The chain's CDR3 is CASSLDYNQPQHF. CDR3 coding DNA: TGCGCCAGCAGCTTGGATTATAATCAGCCCCAGCATTTT. The V gene is TRBV5-1, the J gene TRBJ1-5; no clear D. This CDR3 is built from 13 residues. Germline lookup yields CDR1 SGHRS and CDR2 YFSETQ. Trimming pared 0 bases from V and 4 bases from J, leaving 5 bases between.

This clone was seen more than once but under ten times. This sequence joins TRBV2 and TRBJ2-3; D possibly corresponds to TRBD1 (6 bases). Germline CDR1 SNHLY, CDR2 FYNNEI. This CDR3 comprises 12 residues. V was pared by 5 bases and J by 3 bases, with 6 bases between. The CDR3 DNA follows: TGTGCCAGCAGTCAGGGGACAGATACGCAGTATTTT. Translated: CASSQGTDTQYF.

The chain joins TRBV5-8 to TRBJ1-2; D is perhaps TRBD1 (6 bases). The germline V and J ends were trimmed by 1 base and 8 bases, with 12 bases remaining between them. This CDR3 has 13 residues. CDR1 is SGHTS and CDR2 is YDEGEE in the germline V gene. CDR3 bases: TGTGCCAGCAGCTTGACAGGGACGAGAGGCTACACCTTC. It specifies CASSLTGTRGYTF.

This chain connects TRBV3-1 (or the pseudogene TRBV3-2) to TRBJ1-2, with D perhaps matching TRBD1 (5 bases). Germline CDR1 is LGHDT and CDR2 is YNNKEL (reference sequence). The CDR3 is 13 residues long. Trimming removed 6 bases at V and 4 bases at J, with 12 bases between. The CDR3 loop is CASSQRGGYGYTF. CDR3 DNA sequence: TGTGCCAGCAGTCAAAGGGGTGGCTATGGCTACACCTTC.

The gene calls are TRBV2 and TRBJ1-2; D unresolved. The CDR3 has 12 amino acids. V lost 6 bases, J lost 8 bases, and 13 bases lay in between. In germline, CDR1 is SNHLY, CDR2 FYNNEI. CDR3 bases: TGTGCCAGCAGGGAGACCCTATCGGGCTACACCTTC. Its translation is CASRETLSGYTF.

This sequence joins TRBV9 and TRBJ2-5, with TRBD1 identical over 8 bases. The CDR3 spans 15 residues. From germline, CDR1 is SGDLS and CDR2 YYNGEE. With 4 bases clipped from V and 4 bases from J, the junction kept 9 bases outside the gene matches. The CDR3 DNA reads TGTGCCAGCAGCCCAAGGACAGGGAGCGCAGAGACCCAGTACTTC. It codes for CASSPRTGSAETQYF. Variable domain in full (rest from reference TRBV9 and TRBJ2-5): DSGVTQTPKHLITATGQRVTLRCSPRSGDLSVYWYQQSLDQGLQFLIQYYNGEERAKGNILERFSAQQFPDLHSELNLSSLELGDSALYFCASSPRTGSAETQYFGPGTRLLVL.

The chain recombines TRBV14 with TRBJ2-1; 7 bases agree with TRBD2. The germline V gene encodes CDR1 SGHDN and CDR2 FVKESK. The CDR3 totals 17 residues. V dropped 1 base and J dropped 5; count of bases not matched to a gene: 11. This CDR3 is CASSQAYGRPGDNEQFF. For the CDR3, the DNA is TGTGCCAGCAGCCAAGCCTACGGGAGGCCTGGTGACAATGAGCAGTTCTTC. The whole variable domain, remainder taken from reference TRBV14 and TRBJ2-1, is EAGVTQFPSHSVIEKGQTVTLRCDPISGHDNLYWYRRVMGKEIKFLLHFVKESKQDESGMPNNRFLAERTGGTYSTLKVQPAELEDSGVYFCASSQAYGRPGDNEQFFGPGTRLTVL.